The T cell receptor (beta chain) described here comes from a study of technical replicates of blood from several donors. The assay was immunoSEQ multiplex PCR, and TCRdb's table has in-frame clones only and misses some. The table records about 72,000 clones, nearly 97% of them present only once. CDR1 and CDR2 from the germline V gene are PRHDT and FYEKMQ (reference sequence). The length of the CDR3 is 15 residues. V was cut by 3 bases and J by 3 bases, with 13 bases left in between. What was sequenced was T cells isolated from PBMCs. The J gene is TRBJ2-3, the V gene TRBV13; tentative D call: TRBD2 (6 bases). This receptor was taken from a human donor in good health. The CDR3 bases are TGTGCCAGCAGCTTGCAAGGAGGGGAAACAGATACGCAGTATTTT. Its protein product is CASSLQGGETDTQYF. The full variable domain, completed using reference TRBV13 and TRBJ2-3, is AAGVIQSPRHLIKEKRETATLKCYPIPRHDTVYWYQQGPGQDPQFLISFYEKMQSDKGSIPDRFSAQQFSDYHSELNMSSLELGDSALYFCASSLQGGETDTQYFGPGTRLTVL.